This T cell receptor beta chain emerged from a study of T-cell memory formation after mild COVID-19. Across the whole study: There were largely donor-specific TCR clusters. Study results and caveats: CD8+ contracting clones occupied EMRA, while CD4+ ones occupied mainly CM and EM. Clonal second-wave expansions that peaked on day 37 had unconfirmed SARS-CoV-2 specificity. Detection of some responders pre-infection suggested pre-existing cross-reactive memory T cells participated.

This CDR3 has 15 residues. CDR1 LNHDA and CDR2 SQIVND come from the germline V gene (reference sequence). V lost 5 bases and J lost 6, with 19 bases in between. TCRdb processed the 5' RACE reads anew with MiXCR; each CDR3 protein has one entry. The sample yields around 470,000 distinct CDR3 sequences, around 20% seen once. This clonotype showed up just a few times. Its specificity is unknown. Material: PBMCs or a T cell subset sorted from them (not recorded which). The TCR comes from an adult woman who had mild COVID-19 (a few samples of this study predate the infection). Cell type and time point are not known. The V and J genes are TRBV19 and TRBJ1-1; the D gene is possibly TRBD1 (5 bases). In DNA form, the CDR3 reads TGTGCCAGTAGTGTACTCCAGGGAGGTGAGGCTGAAGCTTTCTTT. Translation: CASSVLQGGEAEAFF.